A single sample gave rise to the 17 T cell receptor beta chains below, sequenced in a study of T cell changes during pregnancy in multiple sclerosis. Sequencing used immunoSEQ multiplex PCR; TCRdb keeps in-frame clones, though not all of them. The sample carries about 22,000 clones, approximately 90% recorded once. The sequenced sample was CD4+ T cells from peripheral blood mononuclear cells, obtained in the third trimester of pregnancy. These receptors were collected from a female donor with multiple sclerosis, enrolled in a pregnancy study.

This chain links TRBV27 with TRBJ2-7, with D unclear. Trimming shortened V by 4 bases and J by 3 bases, and 13 bases separated the two germline ends. The CDR3 extends over 14 amino acids. Germline CDR1 MNHEY, CDR2 SMNVEV (reference sequence). The CDR3 is CASSSIAQHYEQYF. The CDR3 nucleotides read TGTGCCAGCAGTTCAATAGCCCAACACTACGAGCAGTACTTC.

The V and J genes are TRBV30 and TRBJ1-1, with unresolved D. The ends were cut back, 0 bases at V and 2 bases at J, with 7 bases in the middle. Germline CDR1 reads GTSNPN; CDR2 reads SVGIG (reference sequence). CDR3 length: 13 residues. CDR3 residues: CAWSVEGNTEAFF. Here the CDR3 DNA reads TGTGCCTGGAGTGTGGAGGGAAACACTGAAGCTTTCTTT.

The rearrangement uses TRBV18 and TRBJ1-2; perhaps TRBD1 as D (5 bases). The length of the CDR3 is 13 residues. The V and J ends lost 6 bases and 6 bases respectively, with 14 bases between them. Looked up from germline, CDR1 is KGHSH and CDR2 is LQKENI. CDR3 bases: TGTGCCAGCTCCCCAAATCGCAGGGATGGCTACACCTTC. Translation: CASSPNRRDGYTF.

Comment on this clone: This same CDR3 is encoded by further DNA sequences in the sample. The chain has TRBV30 and TRBJ1-5, with 7 bases aligning to TRBD1. The CDR3 is 15 amino acids. From germline, CDR1 is GTSNPN and CDR2 SVGIG (reference sequence). Trimming cost V 3 bases and J 4 bases; bases outside gene matches: 9. CDR3 loop: CAWSPTAGGNQPQHF. The CDR3 region has the DNA TGTGCCTGGAGCCCGACGGCAGGGGGAAATCAGCCCCAGCATTTT.

The rearrangement uses TRBV5-1 and TRBJ2-6; D might be TRBD2 (6 bases). CDR3 length equals 16 residues. With 6 bases removed from V and 4 bases from J, the gap between germline ends came to 17 bases. Per the germline V gene, CDR1 is SGHRS and CDR2 is YFSETQ. CDR3 nucleotide sequence: TGCGCCAGCACTCAGGCCCCCGGGGGAGGGGCCAACGTCCTGACTTTC. Protein: CASTQAPGGGANVLTF. The complete variable domain, with remaining parts taken from reference TRBV5-1 and TRBJ2-6, reads KAGVTQTPRYLIKTRGQQVTLSCSPISGHRSVSWYQQTPGQGLQFLFEYFSETQRNKGNFPGRFSGRQFSNSRSEMNVSTLELGDSALYLCASTQAPGGGANVLTFGAGSRLTVL.

This rearrangement joins TRBV28 to TRBJ2-5, with D perhaps TRBD2 (7 bases). The germline CDR1 and CDR2 sequences are MDHEN and SYDVKM. The CDR3 is 14 residues long. The germline V and J ends were trimmed by 6 bases and 2 bases, with 13 bases remaining between them. In nucleotides, the CDR3 is TGTGCCAGCAGAAAGGGGGGGATACAAGAGACCCAGTACTTC. Protein product: CASRKGGIQETQYF.

The gene calls are TRBV6-1 and TRBJ1-4, with 7 bases lining up with TRBD1. In germline, CDR1 is MNHNS, CDR2 SASEGT. The CDR3 sequence is 13 residues long. V was pared by 8 bases and J by 7 bases, with 7 bases of the junction left unmatched. CDR3 DNA: TGTGCCAGCGTGAAGGGGGCCTCTGAAAAACTGTTTTTT. Translating it yields CASVKGASEKLFF.

V is TRBV7-2 and J is TRBJ2-7, with 10 bases fitting TRBD1. Unmatched junction bases numbered 9, after V lost 7 bases and J lost 3 bases. CDR3 length equals 15 residues. Germline V gives CDR1 SGHTA, CDR2 FQGNSA. This CDR3 is CASKRDRGESYEQYF. The CDR3 DNA reads TGTGCCAGCAAACGGGACAGGGGCGAAAGCTACGAGCAGTACTTC. The whole variable domain, remainder taken from reference TRBV7-2 and TRBJ2-7, is GAGVSQSPSNKVTEKGKDVELRCDPISGHTALYWYRQSLGQGLEFLIYFQGNSAPDKSGLPSDRFSAERTGGSVSTLTIQRTQQEDSAVYLCASKRDRGESYEQYFGPGTRLTVT.

The CDR3 loop reads CASSLGRGKTEAFF. CDR3 DNA: TGTGCCAGCAGCTTGGGTAGGGGAAAGACTGAAGCTTTCTTT. The genes are TRBV5-4 and TRBJ1-1; a weak D match, TRBD1 (5 bases). The CDR3 runs 14 residues. The V gene's germline CDR1 is SGHNT and CDR2 YYREEE (reference sequence). Trimming took 0 bases from V and 5 from J, leaving 11 bases between them.

This chain connects TRBV30 to TRBJ1-2; D gene ambiguous. Germline V gene sequence: CDR1 GTSNPN, CDR2 SVGIG (reference sequence). The CDR3 is made up of 15 amino acids. The ends were cut back, 2 bases at V and 1 base at J, with 14 bases in the middle. The CDR3 coding sequence is TGTGCCTGGAGTAGATTGTTGCGTGTTAACTATGGCTACACCTTC. Its translation: CAWSRLLRVNYGYTF.

J is TRBJ2-3 and V is TRBV6-1, with 8 nucleotides matching TRBD1. CDR1 is MNHNS and CDR2 is SASEGT in the germline V gene. The V and J ends lost 0 bases and 0 bases, in that order; junction bases with no gene match: 8. The CDR3 has 18 residues. The CDR3 spells CASSEAPWTGTSTDTQYF. CDR3 nucleotide sequence: TGTGCCAGCAGTGAAGCCCCCTGGACAGGGACTAGCACAGATACGCAGTATTTT.

J is TRBJ2-7 and V is TRBV11-2, with D uncertain. Germline CDR1 is SGHAT and CDR2 is FQNNGV. The CDR3 has 18 residues. The V end was cut by 2 bases, the J end by 0 bases, with 20 bases between. The CDR3 is CASSLNPPFASSSYEQYF. DNA for the CDR3: TGTGCCAGCAGCTTAAACCCCCCTTTCGCGTCGAGCTCCTACGAGCAGTACTTC.

This clone was observed once. This chain links TRBV19 with TRBJ2-2; possible D gene TRBD1, 6 bases. Between the trimmed V and J ends, which lost 5 bases and 3 bases, there was a span of 16 bases. From germline, CDR1 is LNHDA and CDR2 SQIVND (reference sequence). The CDR3 totals 16 residues. The CDR3 sequence: CASSLTGTHYTGELFF. CDR3 nucleotide sequence: TGTGCCAGTAGTCTAACCGGGACACACTACACCGGGGAGCTGTTTTTT.

In its sample, this clone was seen a few times. V is TRBV7-8 and J is TRBJ1-2, with 9 bases lining up with TRBD1. The germline gives CDR1 SGHVS, CDR2 FQNEAQ. Trimming removed 4 bases from V and 6 bases from J; junction bases left unmatched: 9. The CDR3 covers 15 residues. CDR3 nucleotide sequence: TGTGCCAGCAGCTCCTTCGGGGACAGGGCTGATGGCTACACCTTC. Translated: CASSSFGDRADGYTF.

This rearrangement joins TRBV7-6 to TRBJ1-2; no clear D gene. V lost 5 bases and J 2 bases, leaving 18 bases between the germline ends. Germline loops: CDR1 SGHVS, CDR2 FNYEAQ. The CDR3 spans 16 residues. CDR3 sequence: CASSPRQRGMNYGYTF. The DNA for the CDR3 is TGTGCCAGCAGCCCCCGGCAGCGAGGAATGAACTATGGCTACACCTTC.

A single count supports this clone. The rearrangement uses TRBV19 and TRBJ2-5; D ambiguous. With 5 bases removed from V and 1 base from J, the gap between germline ends came to 23 bases. Germline V gives CDR1 LNHDA, CDR2 SQIVND (reference sequence). The CDR3 length is 18 residues. CDR3 amino acids: CASSAALNHGNSQETQYF. CDR3 coding DNA: TGTGCCAGTAGTGCGGCCCTTAACCATGGAAATTCCCAAGAGACCCAGTACTTC. The whole variable domain, remainder taken from reference TRBV19 and TRBJ2-5, is DGGITQSPKYLFRKEGQNVTLSCEQNLNHDAMYWYRQDPGQGLRLIYYSQIVNDFQKGDIAEGYSVSREKKESFPLTVTSAQKNPTAFYLCASSAALNHGNSQETQYFGPGTRLLVL.

This chain links TRBV7-9 with TRBJ1-4, with D possibly being TRBD1 (5 bases). The CDR3 totals 12 residues. In germline, CDR1 is SEHNR, CDR2 FQNEAQ (reference sequence). The ends were cut back, 6 bases at V and 10 bases at J, with 12 bases in the middle. CDR3 in DNA: TGTGCCAGCAGACAGGACGGCGGAAAACTGTTTTTT. Translated: CASRQDGGKLFF.